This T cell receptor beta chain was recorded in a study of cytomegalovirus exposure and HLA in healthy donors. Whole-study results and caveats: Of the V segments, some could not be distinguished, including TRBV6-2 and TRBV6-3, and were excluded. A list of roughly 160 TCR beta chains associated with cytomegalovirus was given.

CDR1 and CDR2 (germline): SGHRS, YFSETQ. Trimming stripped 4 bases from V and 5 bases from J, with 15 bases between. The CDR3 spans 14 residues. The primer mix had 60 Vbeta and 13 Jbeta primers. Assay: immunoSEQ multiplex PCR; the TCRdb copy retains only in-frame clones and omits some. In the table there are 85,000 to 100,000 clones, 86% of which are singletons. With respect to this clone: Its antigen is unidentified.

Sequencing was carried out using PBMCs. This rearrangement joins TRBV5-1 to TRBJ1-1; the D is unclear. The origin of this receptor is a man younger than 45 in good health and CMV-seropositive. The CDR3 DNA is TGCGCCAGCAGCCCGGGGAACGGTTGGACTGAAGCTTTCTTT. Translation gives CASSPGNGWTEAFF.